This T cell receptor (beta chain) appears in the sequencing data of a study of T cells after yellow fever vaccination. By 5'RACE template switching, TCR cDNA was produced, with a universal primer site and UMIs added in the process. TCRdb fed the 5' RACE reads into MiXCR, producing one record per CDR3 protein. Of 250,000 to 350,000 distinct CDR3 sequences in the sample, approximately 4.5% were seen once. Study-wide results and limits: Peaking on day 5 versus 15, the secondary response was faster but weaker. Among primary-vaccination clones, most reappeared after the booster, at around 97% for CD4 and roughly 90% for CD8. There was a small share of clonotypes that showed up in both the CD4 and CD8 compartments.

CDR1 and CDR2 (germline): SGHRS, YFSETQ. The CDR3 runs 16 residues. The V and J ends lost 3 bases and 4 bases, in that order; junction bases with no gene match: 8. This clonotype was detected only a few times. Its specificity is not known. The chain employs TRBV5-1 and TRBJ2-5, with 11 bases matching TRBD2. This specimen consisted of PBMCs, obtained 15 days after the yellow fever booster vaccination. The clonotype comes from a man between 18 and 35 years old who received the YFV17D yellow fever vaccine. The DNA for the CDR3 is TGCGCCAGCAGCTCCGGGACTAGCGGTCAAGGAGAGACCCAGTACTTC. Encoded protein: CASSSGTSGQGETQYF.